Below, one T cell receptor (beta chain) is given with its context. Its antigen is not known. The data originate from a study of a mutant IDH1 vaccine in newly diagnosed glioma. Time point indicated: week 5, during vaccination. One vaccine dose held 300 ug of mutant IDH1 20-mer peptide and came with topical imiquimod. New astrocytomas of WHO grade 3 or 4 that were IDH1-mutant and ATRX-lost were found in the donors. Only in-frame clones appear in the TCRdb table, and some are missing; sequencing was by immunoSEQ multiplex PCR. The sample records over 50,000 clones, 70% to 90% being singletons. Germline CDR1 LNHDA, CDR2 SQIVND (reference sequence). The CDR3 loop spans 18 amino acids. The trim removed 5 bases at V and 4 bases at J, leaving 13 bases unmatched.

The clonotype comes from a woman in her thirties or forties with glioma. V gene TRBV19 combines with J gene TRBJ2-5; 13 positions agree with TRBD2. The sequences come from PBMCs, collected from a glioma patient whose treatment included an IDH1 peptide vaccine. CDR3 residues: CASSAGWTSGGLGETQYF. Written as DNA, the CDR3 is TGTGCCAGTAGTGCTGGGTGGACTAGCGGGGGCCTCGGAGAGACCCAGTACTTC.